Below, one T cell receptor beta chain is given with its context. What it binds is not known. These data belong to a study of Ad26.COV2.S vaccination and SARS-CoV-2 variants. In the study overall: Participant was drawn from the COV1001 Ad26.COV2.S trial arm.

Treatment here: around 19 received Ad26.COV2.S at low or high dose, single or two shots; about 5 received placebo; per-sample allocation not given. Samples came from day 63 after the first vaccine or placebo injection. There are 16 residues in the CDR3. The germline gives CDR1 SGHDT, CDR2 YYEEEE. Trimming took off 2 bases at V and 5 bases at J, with 17 bases between the two ends. Study-level results: Participants given vaccine showed non-spike TCR breadth similar to that of placebo recipients. Measurements of TCR breadth and depth may have given underestimates of the total T cell responses.

Measured with immunoSEQ multiplex PCR; TCRdb has only the in-frame clones, and not every one. Found here are approximately 450,000 clones, 80% to 95% of them singletons; the top ten hold 12%. The starting material was peripheral blood, obtained in a trial of Ad26.COV2.S vaccine versus placebo. The clonotype comes from a person between 18 and 59 years old who received the Ad26.COV2.S COVID-19 vaccine or a placebo. The chain links TRBV5-6 to TRBJ2-1; TRBD2 might be the D (5 bases). CDR3 protein: CASSFPVWEFNNEQFF. DNA for the CDR3: TGTGCCAGCAGCTTTCCGGTTTGGGAGTTTAACAATGAGCAGTTCTTC. The full variable domain, in which reference TRBV5-6 and TRBJ2-1 provide the parts outside the CDR3, is DAGVTQSPTHLIKTRGQQVTLRCSPKSGHDTVSWYQQALGQGPQFIFQYYEEEERQRGNFPDRFSGHQFPNYSSELNVNALLLGDSALYLCASSFPVWEFNNEQFFGPGTRLTVL.